A selection of T cell receptor beta chains follows, all from one sample in a study of cytomegalovirus exposure and HLA in healthy donors. The repertoire was sequenced with immunoSEQ multiplex PCR; TCRdb's copy has only in-frame clones and lacks some. The listing contains more than 100,000 clones. What was sequenced was PBMCs. All receptors come from a young man in good health and CMV-seronegative. Both conserved end residues are part of each CDR3. Fields, in order: J gene, D gene, V gene, CDR3 protein, CDR3 DNA. D genes are given only for firm matches.

>TRBJ1-2|TRBD1|TRBV15
CATSRATGGRNGYTF
TGTGCCACCAGCAGGGCAACAGGGGGCCGTAATGGCTACACCTTC
>TRBJ1-4|NA|TRBV5-6
CASSSAAQQKLFF
TGTGCCAGCAGCTCCGCGGCACAACAAAAACTGTTTTTT
>TRBJ1-2|NA|TRBV18
CASSPGDVYGYTF
TGTGCCAGCTCACCAGGAGACGTCTATGGCTACACCTTC
>TRBJ2-7|TRBD1|TRBV5-1
CASSLIGTGASYEQYF
TGCGCCAGCAGCCTCATTGGGACAGGGGCATCCTACGAGCAGTACTTC
>TRBJ2-5|TRBD2|TRBV7-8
CASSSRRLAVQETQYF
TGTGCCAGCAGCTCCCGGCGGCTAGCGGTCCAAGAGACCCAGTACTTC
>TRBJ1-1|TRBD1|TRBV19
CASTRDRGNTEAFF
TGTGCCAGTACCCGGGACAGGGGGAACACTGAAGCTTTCTTT
>TRBJ2-5|NA|TRBV5-6
CASTLWSSETQYF
TGTGCCAGCACCCTTTGGAGTTCGGAGACCCAGTACTTC
>TRBJ1-6|TRBD1|TRBV30
CAWGTGLNSPLHF
TGTGCCTGGGGGACAGGCCTCAATTCACCCCTCCACTTT
>TRBJ2-3|TRBD1|TRBV7-3
CASSGQGGGTDTQYF
TGTGCCAGCAGCGGACAGGGTGGAGGCACAGATACGCAGTATTTT
>TRBJ2-7|NA|TRBV6-5
CASTEAGSSSYEQYF
TGTGCCAGCACCGAGGCGGGTTCTAGCTCCTACGAGCAGTACTTC
>TRBJ2-6|NA|TRBV9
CASSSPGTGANVLTF
TGTGCCAGCAGCAGCCCAGGGACTGGGGCCAACGTCCTGACTTTC
>TRBJ2-1|NA|TRBV9
CASSVGVRTGGEQFF
TGTGCCAGCAGCGTAGGCGTACGGACCGGAGGTGAGCAGTTCTTC
>TRBJ2-7|TRBD2|TRBV27
CAIGRLAGTEQYF
TGTGCCATCGGTAGACTAGCGGGAACCGAGCAGTACTTC
>TRBJ2-1|TRBD2|TRBV7-9
CASTPVAGESYNEQFF
TGTGCCAGCACCCCCGTTGCGGGGGAGTCCTACAATGAGCAGTTCTTC
>TRBJ1-5|TRBD1|TRBV6-1
CASTWDSWGNQPQHF
TGTGCCAGCACCTGGGACAGTTGGGGCAATCAGCCCCAGCATTTT
>TRBJ1-5|TRBD1|TRBV18
CASSPSDRGGQPQHF
TGTGCCAGCTCACCTTCTGACAGGGGGGGACAGCCCCAGCATTTT
>TRBJ1-2|TRBD1|TRBV19
CASSTGGIANYGYTF
TGTGCCAGTAGTACAGGGGGAATAGCTAACTATGGCTACACCTTC
>TRBJ1-2|NA|TRBV23-1
CASSQRSKRDGYTF
TGCGCCAGCAGTCAAAGGTCGAAGAGGGATGGCTACACCTTC
>TRBJ2-7|NA|TRBV27
CASSPLAGRRAYEQYF
TGTGCCAGCAGCCCCCTTGCCGGGAGAAGGGCCTACGAGCAGTACTTC
>TRBJ2-7|TRBD2|TRBV7-9
CASNGYRGGSSYEQYF
TGTGCCAGCAACGGGTATAGAGGCGGGAGTTCCTACGAGCAGTACTTC
>TRBJ1-5|NA|TRBV5-6
CASGTLNQPQHF
TGTGCCAGCGGGACTTTAAATCAGCCCCAGCATTTT
>TRBJ2-7|NA|TRBV10-2
CATSGDYEQYF
TGCGCCACCTCAGGGGACTACGAGCAGTACTTC
>TRBJ2-1|TRBD2|TRBV9
CASSGFSGSSYNEQFF
TGTGCCAGCAGCGGTTTTAGCGGGAGTTCCTACAATGAGCAGTTCTTC
>TRBJ2-7|NA|TRBV28
CASSPQGNYEQYF
TGTGCCAGCAGCCCTCAGGGGAACTACGAGCAGTACTTC
>TRBJ2-1|NA|TRBV11-3
CASSQGTTEQFF
TGTGCCAGCAGCCAGGGGACTACTGAGCAGTTCTTC
>TRBJ2-1|TRBD2|TRBV9
CASSAGGSTRASSNEQFF
TGTGCCAGCAGCGCCGGGGGGTCGACTAGGGCCTCCTCCAATGAGCAGTTCTTC
>TRBJ2-5|TRBD2|TRBV14
CASSQKGPGGQETQYF
TGTGCCAGCAGCCAGAAAGGTCCGGGAGGACAAGAGACCCAGTACTTC
>TRBJ1-1|TRBD1|TRBV11-2
CASSLRDRGARNTEAFF
TGTGCCAGCAGCTTAAGGGACAGGGGAGCTCGGAACACTGAAGCTTTCTTT
>TRBJ1-5|NA|TRBV6-5
CASLEGGNQPQHF
TGTGCCAGCCTTGAGGGCGGCAATCAGCCCCAGCATTTT
>TRBJ2-7|TRBD1|TRBV5-1
CASSLGWSQGVHEQYF
TGCGCCAGCAGCTTGGGTTGGTCTCAGGGGGTCCACGAGCAGTACTTC
>TRBJ1-1|NA|TRBV5-1
CASSSGLPNTEAFF
TGCGCCAGCAGCTCGGGACTCCCGAACACTGAAGCTTTCTTT
>TRBJ1-1|NA|TRBV11-2
CASSLRTGLMNTEAFF
TGTGCCAGCAGCTTAAGAACAGGGCTGATGAACACTGAAGCTTTCTTT
>TRBJ1-6|TRBD1|TRBV27
CASSSFADRARSPLHF
TGTGCCAGCAGTTCGTTTGCAGACAGGGCGAGGTCACCCCTCCACTTT
>TRBJ2-2|TRBD2|TRBV5-4
CASSLGTSGGAGELFF
TGTGCCAGCAGCTTGGGTACTAGCGGGGGGGCCGGGGAGCTGTTTTTT
>TRBJ1-4|NA|TRBV25-1
CASSELGGAKLFF
TGTGCCAGCAGTGAATTAGGGGGGGCAAAACTGTTTTTT
>TRBJ2-2|NA|TRBV5-6
CASSLVIAGELFF
TGTGCCAGCAGCTTGGTTATCGCCGGGGAGCTGTTTTTT
>TRBJ1-1|NA|TRBV29-1
CSLKAGGFITEAFF
TGCAGCTTAAAGGCGGGGGGATTTATCACTGAAGCTTTCTTT
>TRBJ2-7|NA|TRBV5-1
CASSRLTGMRSYEQYF
TGCGCCAGCAGCCGTCTAACAGGGATGCGCTCCTACGAGCAGTACTTC
>TRBJ2-1|NA|TRBV19
CASTYTWDSSYNEQFF
TGTGCCAGTACCTATACCTGGGACTCCTCCTACAATGAGCAGTTCTTC
>TRBJ1-1|TRBD1|TRBV5-1
CASRRIGQGGTEAFF
TGCGCCAGCAGGAGGATCGGACAGGGAGGTACTGAAGCTTTCTTT
>TRBJ2-1|TRBD1|TRBV7-2
CASSLVTGTGNNEQFF
TGTGCCAGCAGCTTAGTAACCGGGACAGGGAATAATGAGCAGTTCTTC